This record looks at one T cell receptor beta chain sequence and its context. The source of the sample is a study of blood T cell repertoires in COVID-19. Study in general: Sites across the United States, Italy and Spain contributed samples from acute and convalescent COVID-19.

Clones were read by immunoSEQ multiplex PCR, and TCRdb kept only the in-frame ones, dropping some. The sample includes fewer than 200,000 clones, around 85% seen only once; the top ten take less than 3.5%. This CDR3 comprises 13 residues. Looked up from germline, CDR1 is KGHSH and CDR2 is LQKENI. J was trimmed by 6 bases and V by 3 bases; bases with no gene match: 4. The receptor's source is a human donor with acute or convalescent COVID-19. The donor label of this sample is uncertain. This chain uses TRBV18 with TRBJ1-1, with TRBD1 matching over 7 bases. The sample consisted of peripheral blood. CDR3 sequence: CASSPDREAEAFF. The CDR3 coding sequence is TGTGCCAGCTCACCTGACAGGGAAGCTGAAGCTTTCTTT.